This T cell receptor beta chain was identified during a study of blood T cell repertoires in COVID-19. CDR1 and CDR2 (germline): SGHTA, FQGTGA. The CDR3 has 15 amino acids. Trimming removed 0 bases at V and 4 bases at J, with 10 bases between. Measured with immunoSEQ multiplex PCR; TCRdb has only the in-frame clones, and not every one. The sample has 100,000 to 150,000 clones, around 80% seen once. The source material was peripheral blood. The J gene is TRBJ2-1, the V gene TRBV7-3; D perhaps matches TRBD2 (6 bases). The sequence came from a man between 65 and 79 years old with acute or convalescent COVID-19. As DNA, the CDR3 is TGTGCCAGCAGCTTAACTGGGGACTTTTACAATGAGCAGTTCTTC. It encodes CASSLTGDFYNEQFF.